The 21 T cell receptor beta chains reported below all come from one sample, sequenced in a study of early T cells in non-severe SARS-CoV-2 infection. From the 5' RACE reads, TCRdb called clonotypes with MiXCR, one entry per CDR3 protein. Among about 50,000 distinct CDR3 sequences listed, 9.4% were seen once. Sequenced here: whole blood, sampled at baseline. These receptors were obtained from an adult who was a healthcare worker with PCR-confirmed SARS-CoV-2 infection or an uninfected control (not recorded which).

There are a few counts of this clonotype. The rearrangement uses TRBV20-1 and TRBJ2-1; 10 positions match TRBD1. The CDR3 contains 15 residues. The trim removed 3 bases at V and 3 bases at J, leaving 5 bases unmatched. Looked up from germline, CDR1 is DFQATT and CDR2 is SNEGSKA (reference sequence). The CDR3 DNA reads as TGCAGTGCTAGCCCCGGGACAGGGGTCTACAATGAGCAGTTCTTC. It codes for CSASPGTGVYNEQFF.

The J gene is TRBJ2-3, the V gene TRBV29-1; 7 positions match TRBD2. The CDR3 spans 15 residues. V trimming: 7 bases; J trimming: 1 base; junction bases outside the gene matches: 11. Germline lookup yields CDR1 SQVTM and CDR2 ANQGSEA. The CDR3 here is CSAAGAGVGTDTQYF. As DNA, the CDR3 is TGCAGCGCCGCCGGGGCGGGAGTGGGCACAGATACGCAGTATTTT.

This clonotype was seen only a few times. The gene calls are TRBV2 and TRBJ2-2, with a tentative D call TRBD2 (5 bases). Germline CDR1 and CDR2: SNHLY and FYNNEI. This CDR3 is built from 14 residues. The V end was cut by 4 bases, the J end by 7 bases, with 13 bases between. The CDR3 DNA reads TGTGCCAGCAGTGTCTCTAGCTCGGTCGGGGAGCTGTTTTTT. Translating gives CASSVSSSVGELFF.

This clonotype came up many times. The rearrangement links TRBV28 to TRBJ1-5; D not certain. Germline V gene sequence: CDR1 MDHEN, CDR2 SYDVKM. The CDR3 is 12 residues long. The V and J ends lost 6 bases and 3 bases respectively, with 6 bases between them. The CDR3 reads CASRVVNQPQHF. DNA for the CDR3: TGTGCCAGCAGGGTCGTCAATCAGCCCCAGCATTTT.

V gene TRBV18 combines with J gene TRBJ1-6; possibly TRBD1 for D (5 bases). The CDR3 is 14 residues long. Germline CDR1 KGHSH, CDR2 LQKENI. Trimming shortened V by 2 bases and J by 11 bases, and 13 bases separated the two germline ends. The DNA for the CDR3 is TGTGCCAGCTCACCAGGCAGGGAGATGGCACCCCTCCACTTT. Its translation is CASSPGREMAPLHF. The full variable domain, with the rest looked up from reference TRBV18 and TRBJ1-6, is NAGVMQNPRHLVRRRGQEARLRCSPMKGHSHVYWYRQLPEEGLKFMVYLQKENIIDESGMPKERFSAEFPKEGPSILRIQQVVRGDSAAYFCASSPGREMAPLHFGNGTRLTVT.

This chain joins TRBV7-2 and TRBJ2-1; no clear D. The V end was cut by 0 bases, the J end by 6 bases, with 18 bases between. The CDR3 spans 17 residues. Germline loops: CDR1 SGHTA, CDR2 FQGNSA. Here the CDR3 reads CASSLARSPGVPNEQFF. The DNA of the CDR3 is TGTGCCAGCAGCTTAGCGAGGAGCCCCGGAGTCCCCAATGAGCAGTTCTTC.

This clonotype was seen repeatedly, ten times or more. The rearrangement links TRBV6-2 or TRBV6-3 to TRBJ2-7; D is uncertain. There are 14 residues in the CDR3. Trimming left V 4 bases short and J 7 bases short, with 17 bases between. Germline V gene lookup returns CDR1 MNHEY and CDR2 SVGEGT. The CDR3 DNA is TGTGCCAGCAGTTCCCTAGTTGGAACCGGGGAGCAGTACTTC. Its translation: CASSSLVGTGEQYF.

V is TRBV30 and J is TRBJ1-1, with D maybe TRBD1 (5 bases). The V gene's germline CDR1 is GTSNPN and CDR2 SVGIG (reference sequence). The CDR3 length is 11 residues. Trimming cost V 1 base and J 8 bases, with 8 bases left between them. The CDR3 is CAWSEGNEAFF. The CDR3 DNA reads TGTGCCTGGAGTGAGGGGAACGAAGCTTTCTTT.

This CDR3 is CSAYGGGEDTQYF. The CDR3 nucleotides are TGCAGTGCTTACGGCGGGGGGGAAGATACGCAGTATTTT. The V and J genes are TRBV20-1 and TRBJ2-3; 9 bases match TRBD2. V lost 5 bases, J lost 5 bases, and 5 bases stayed unmatched. The CDR3 is 13 amino acids. Germline V lookup: CDR1 DFQATT, CDR2 SNEGSKA (reference sequence).

In this sample, this clonotype turned up a few times. The junction does not match germline at one end; this may be a read error. The chain is built from TRBV7-7 and TRBJ2-1; no reliable D call. Germline V lookup: CDR1 SSHAT, CDR2 FNYEAQ (reference sequence). The CDR3 runs to 13 residues. CDR3 nucleotide sequence: TGTGCTAGCAGCTTAGGGTCCTACAATGAGCAGTTCTTC. Translation gives CASSLGSYNEQFF. The variable domain in full, completed from reference TRBV7-7 and TRBJ2-1, reads GAGVSQSPRYKVTKRGQDVTLRCDPISSHATLYWYQQALGQGPEFLTYFNYEAQPDKSGLPSDRFSAERPEGSISTLTIQRTEQRDSAMYRCASSLGSYNEQFFGPGTRLTVL.

This clonotype turned up a few times. This chain links TRBV12-3 or TRBV12-4 with TRBJ2-5, with TRBD1 matching over 12 bases. V shed 5 bases, J shed 6 bases, and the junction held 13 bases outside the gene matches. The CDR3 loop spans 17 amino acids. CDR3 protein: CASSAPVGTGGSQTQYF. CDR3 DNA: TGTGCCAGCAGTGCCCCTGTGGGGACAGGGGGCAGTCAGACCCAGTACTTC.

This clonotype appeared a few times. CDR3 amino acids: CASGRLGLLVGELFF. Written as DNA, the CDR3 is TGTGCCAGCGGACGACTAGGACTTTTGGTCGGGGAGCTGTTTTTT. The chain joins TRBV11-2 to TRBJ2-2; D possibly corresponds to TRBD2 (6 bases). CDR1 and CDR2 from the germline V gene are SGHAT and FQNNGV. This CDR3 has 15 amino acids. Trimming left V 8 bases short and J 7 bases short, with 20 bases between.

The chain has TRBV28 and TRBJ1-1; possible D gene TRBD1, 5 bases. From germline, CDR1 is MDHEN and CDR2 SYDVKM. This CDR3 comprises 18 residues. Trimming shortened V by 4 bases and J by 4 bases, and 25 bases separated the two germline ends. CDR3 bases: TGTGCCAGCAGTTCCGTTGTCACAGGACGCGGGTCTCGCACTGAAGCTTTCTTT. Translating it yields CASSSVVTGRGSRTEAFF.

The chain joins TRBV27 to TRBJ2-5; 10 nucleotides line up with TRBD2. Germline assignment: CDR1 MNHEY and CDR2 SMNVEV (reference sequence). Trimming cost V 6 bases and J 4 bases; bases outside gene matches: 2. The CDR3 has 13 amino acids. CDR3 loop: CASRLAGGETQYF. CDR3 nucleotide sequence: TGTGCCAGCAGATTAGCGGGGGGAGAGACCCAGTACTTC.

The V and J genes are TRBV2 and TRBJ1-1; D is undetermined. Germline values: CDR1 SNHLY, CDR2 FYNNEI. Trimming left V 3 bases short and J 0 bases short, with 8 bases between. The CDR3 spans 14 residues. The CDR3 loop reads CASSERRMNTEAFF. DNA for the CDR3: TGTGCCAGCAGTGAGCGGCGGATGAACACTGAAGCTTTCTTT.

This clonotype has more than one count but fewer than ten. The chain couples TRBV12-3 or TRBV12-4 to TRBJ2-5, with TRBD1 matching 10 bases. This CDR3 has 14 amino acids. V trimming: 5 bases; J trimming: 5 bases; junction bases outside the gene matches: 5. The chain's CDR3 is CASSRDRGLETQYF. The CDR3, as DNA: TGTGCCAGCAGTAGAGACAGGGGGCTGGAGACCCAGTACTTC.

The sample holds many counts of this clonotype. V gene TRBV12-5 combines with J gene TRBJ2-5; 9 bases map to TRBD2. Germline V gene lookup returns CDR1 LGHNT and CDR2 FRNRAP. V was clipped by 3 bases and J by 0 bases; unmatched bases: 5. CDR3 length equals 16 residues. In nucleotides, the CDR3 is TGTGCTAGTGGTTTTTTGACTAGCGGTTACCAAGAGACCCAGTACTTC. Translating gives CASGFLTSGYQETQYF.

This clonotype was seen a handful of times. This chain joins TRBV4-1 and TRBJ2-7, with D maybe TRBD1 (5 bases). CDR3 size: 17 residues. The V end was cut by 0 bases, the J end by 0 bases, with 15 bases between. Germline CDR1 and CDR2: MGHRA and YSYEKL. As DNA, the CDR3 is TGCGCCAGCAGCCAAGATTTGGGGCAGAGTCTCTCCTACGAGCAGTACTTC. This gives the protein CASSQDLGQSLSYEQYF.

This clonotype came up a few times. The genes are TRBV5-1 and TRBJ2-7, with a tentative D call TRBD2 (6 bases). V lost 1 base, J lost 2 bases, and 16 bases lay in between. The CDR3 covers 16 residues. Germline V gene lookup returns CDR1 SGHRS and CDR2 YFSETQ. This CDR3 reads CASSLSSGDSPYEQYF. For the CDR3, the DNA is TGCGCCAGCAGCTTGTCATCGGGAGACAGTCCCTACGAGCAGTACTTC.

The gene calls are TRBV7-9 and TRBJ1-4; possible D gene TRBD1, 5 bases. CDR1 is SEHNR and CDR2 is FQNEAQ in the germline V gene (reference sequence). The CDR3 runs to 14 residues. V shed 3 bases and J shed 9 bases, with 14 bases lying between them. The CDR3 bases are TGTGCCAGCAGCTTTTCAGGGAACAGGAAAAAACTGTTTTTT. It is translated as CASSFSGNRKKLFF.

This clonotype was observed a few times. The V and J genes are TRBV18 and TRBJ2-7, with 12 bases aligning to TRBD1. This CDR3 has 15 amino acids. Germline lookup yields CDR1 KGHSH and CDR2 LQKENI. Trimming removed 5 bases from V and 7 bases from J; junction bases left unmatched: 9. The DNA for the CDR3 is TGTGCCAGCTCATCCCCGGGACAGGGGGCGGGAGAGCAGTACTTC. Its translation is CASSSPGQGAGEQYF.